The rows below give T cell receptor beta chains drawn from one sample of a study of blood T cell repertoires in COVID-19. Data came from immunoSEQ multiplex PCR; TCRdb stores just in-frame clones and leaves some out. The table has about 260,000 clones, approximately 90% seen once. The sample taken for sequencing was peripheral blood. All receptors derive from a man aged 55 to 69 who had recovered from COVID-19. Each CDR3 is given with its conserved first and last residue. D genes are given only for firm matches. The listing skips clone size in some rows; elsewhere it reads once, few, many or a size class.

CASSRQPKGDTEAFF | TGTGCCAGTAGTAGGCAGCCCAAAGGGGACACTGAAGCTTTCTTT | NA | NA | TRBJ1-1 | TRBV19
CASSQVKLAGYNEQFF | TGTGCCAGCAGCCAAGTGAAACTAGCGGGTTACAATGAGCAGTTCTTC | TRBD2 | NA | TRBJ2-1 | TRBV3-1/TRBV3-2
CASSAGGASYSYEQYF | TGCGCCAGCAGCGCCGGGGGGGCCAGTTACTCCTACGAGCAGTACTTC | TRBD2 | NA | TRBJ2-7 | TRBV5-1
CASSPSPNEQFF | TGTGCCAGCTCACCATCCCCAAATGAGCAGTTCTTC | NA | few | TRBJ2-1 | TRBV18
CASSIALGGNQPQHF | TGTGCCAGTAGTATAGCATTGGGGGGGAATCAGCCCCAGCATTTT | NA | NA | TRBJ1-5 | TRBV19
CASSFRRQGYNEQFF | TGTGCCAGCAGCTTCCGGAGACAGGGTTACAATGAGCAGTTCTTC | TRBD1 | NA | TRBJ2-1 | TRBV7-2
CASSSRLAGVASTDTQYF | TGTGCCAGCAGCTCCCGACTAGCGGGGGTCGCTAGCACAGATACGCAGTATTTT | TRBD2 | NA | TRBJ2-3 | TRBV5-6
CASSLKGGGDLIDEKLFF | TGCGCCAGCAGCTTGAAGGGTGGAGGGGACCTAATTGATGAAAAACTGTTTTTT | NA | NA | TRBJ1-4 | TRBV5-1
CASSLRPAQASSYEQYF | TGCGCCAGCAGCTTGCGCCCTGCGCAGGCGAGCTCCTACGAGCAGTACTTC | NA | NA | TRBJ2-7 | TRBV5-1
CASRYSGGELETQYF | TGTGCCAGCAGATATAGCGGGGGGGAATTAGAGACCCAGTACTTC | TRBD2 | NA | TRBJ2-5 | TRBV5-6
CASSFNSRGGTEAFF | TGTGCCAGCAGCTTTAATTCGAGGGGAGGTACGGAAGCTTTCTTT | NA | NA | TRBJ1-1 | TRBV7-8
CASRSGMYHF | TGTGCCAGCAGGTCAGGGATGTATCATTTT | NA | NA | TRBJ1-5 | TRBV6-5
CASSKIQGARGLFF | TGTGCCAGCAGTAAAATTCAGGGGGCAAGGGGGCTGTTTTTT | TRBD1 | NA | TRBJ2-2 | TRBV6-5
CASSPFSGQGLYGYTF | TGTGCCAGCAGCCCCTTTAGTGGACAGGGTTTGTATGGCTACACCTTC | TRBD1 | NA | TRBJ1-2 | TRBV7-6
CASSLGSAGGNTIYF | TGCGCCAGCAGCTTGGGGTCTGCGGGTGGAAACACCATATATTTT | NA | NA | TRBJ1-3 | TRBV5-1
CASSIVQGALNEQYF | TGTGCCAGTAGTATTGTTCAGGGGGCGCTGAACGAGCAGTACTTC | TRBD1 | NA | TRBJ2-7 | TRBV19
CAWNAGGLGNEQFF | TGTGCCTGGAACGCGGGGGGGCTAGGGAATGAGCAGTTCTTC | TRBD2 | NA | TRBJ2-1 | TRBV30
CASSPYLEINIQYF | TGCGCCAGCAGTCCCTACCTGGAGATAAACATTCAGTACTTC | NA | NA | TRBJ2-4 | TRBV4-1
CASSIAGDNSPLHF | TGTGCCAGCAGCATCGCAGGGGATAATTCACCCCTCCACTTT | NA | NA | TRBJ1-6 | TRBV3-1/TRBV3-2
CASSLPQGVTGEKLFF | TGCGCCAGCAGCTTGCCGCAGGGGGTAACGGGTGAAAAACTGTTTTTT | TRBD1 | NA | TRBJ1-4 | TRBV5-1
CASSEVGENTIYF | TGTGCCAGCAGTGAAGTCGGAGAAAACACCATATATTTT | NA | NA | TRBJ1-3 | TRBV6-1
CASSQSGYEQYF | TGCGCCAGCAGCCAATCGGGATACGAGCAGTACTTC | NA | NA | TRBJ2-7 | TRBV4-1
CASSPGTAYTEAFF | TGTGCCAGCAGCCCCGGGACAGCCTACACTGAAGCTTTCTTT | TRBD1 | NA | TRBJ1-1 | TRBV7-9
CASSRLDTQYF | TGTGCCAGCAGCCGTCTAGATACGCAGTATTTT | NA | NA | TRBJ2-3 | TRBV12-3/TRBV12-4
CASSLTGGRSNYGYTF | TGCGCCAGCAGCTTGACGGGGGGGAGATCTAACTATGGCTACACCTTC | NA | NA | TRBJ1-2 | TRBV5-1
CASSPRASLGSYNEQFF | TGTGCCAGCAGTCCGAGGGCCTCTTTGGGCTCCTACAATGAGCAGTTCTTC | NA | NA | TRBJ2-1 | TRBV27
CASSPRRTGQETQYF | TGTGCCAGCTCACCACGACGAACAGGGCAAGAGACCCAGTACTTC | NA | NA | TRBJ2-5 | TRBV18
CASSRGDISGNTIYF | TGTGCCAGCAGCCGGGGGGATATCTCTGGAAACACCATATATTTT | NA | NA | TRBJ1-3 | TRBV11-2
CSVGMGPGQPQHF | TGCAGCGTTGGGATGGGGCCTGGCCAGCCCCAGCATTTT | NA | few | TRBJ1-5 | TRBV29-1
CASMKGANTGELFF | TGTGCCAGCATGAAGGGAGCAAACACCGGGGAGCTGTTTTTT | NA | NA | TRBJ2-2 | TRBV6-5
CASSPGAGDTDTQYF | TGCGCCAGCAGCCCTGGGGCGGGGGACACAGATACGCAGTATTTT | TRBD2 | NA | TRBJ2-3 | TRBV5-1
CAWSDRTGSPLHF | TGTGCCTGGAGTGACCGGACAGGTTCACCCCTCCACTTT | TRBD1 | NA | TRBJ1-6 | TRBV30
CASSLSPGQTEAFF | TGTGCCAGCAGCTTAAGCCCGGGACAGACTGAAGCTTTCTTT | TRBD1 | NA | TRBJ1-1 | TRBV7-3
CASSLRGPDEKLFF | TGTGCCAGCAGCTTGAGGGGCCCGGATGAAAAACTGTTTTTT | NA | NA | TRBJ1-4 | TRBV5-4
CASSLPTGRIGYTF | TGTGCCAGTAGCCTCCCGACAGGGAGGATTGGCTACACCTTC | TRBD1 | NA | TRBJ1-2 | TRBV19
CASSLGVATNEKLFF | TGTGCCAGCAGCCTCGGGGTTGCAACTAATGAAAAACTGTTTTTT | NA | NA | TRBJ1-4 | TRBV7-9
CASSLGEGGGGSYEQYF | TGCGCCAGCAGCCTCGGGGAGGGGGGAGGAGGTTCCTACGAGCAGTACTTC | NA | NA | TRBJ2-7 | TRBV5-1
CASSRGDRGPYEQYF | TGCGCCAGCAGCCGAGGGGACAGGGGGCCATACGAGCAGTACTTC | TRBD1 | NA | TRBJ2-7 | TRBV4-1
CASSPGREDEKLFF | TGTGCCAGCAGCCCCGGGAGGGAGGATGAAAAACTGTTTTTT | NA | NA | TRBJ1-4 | TRBV7-3
CASSYSRDEQYF | TGTGCCAGCAGTTACTCGAGGGACGAGCAGTACTTC | NA | NA | TRBJ2-7 | TRBV6-5
CASSPGGGGAYEQYF | TGTGCCAGCAGCCCAGGGGGCGGGGGAGCCTACGAGCAGTACTTC | NA | NA | TRBJ2-7 | TRBV13
CASSPGLAGSNEQFF | TGTGCCAGCTCACCCGGACTAGCGGGAAGCAATGAGCAGTTCTTC | TRBD2 | NA | TRBJ2-1 | TRBV18
CASSLGQGRGQETQYF | TGTGCCAGCAGCCTCGGTCAGGGCCGGGGGCAAGAGACCCAGTACTTC | NA | once | TRBJ2-5 | TRBV4-2
CASSLDRTTEAFF | TGTGCCAGCAGTTTGGACAGGACCACTGAAGCTTTCTTT | TRBD1 | NA | TRBJ1-1 | TRBV12-3/TRBV12-4
CASTGRSGQPQHF | TGTGCCAGCACTGGTAGAAGCGGCCAGCCCCAGCATTTT | NA | once | TRBJ1-5 | TRBV7-9
CASSLRGKGRETQYF | TGTGCCAGCAGCTTAAGAGGGAAAGGGAGGGAGACCCAGTACTTC | NA | NA | TRBJ2-5 | TRBV7-3
CASSIVNVNTEAFF | TGTGCCAGCAGTATCGTTAATGTGAACACTGAAGCTTTCTTT | NA | NA | TRBJ1-1 | TRBV11-2
CASSYRAGGLEKLFF | TGTGCCAGCAGTTACAGGGCAGGGGGCCTTGAAAAACTGTTTTTT | TRBD1 | NA | TRBJ1-4 | TRBV6-6
CASSVARLADSDTQYF | TGTGCCAGCAGCGTAGCTCGACTAGCGGATTCAGATACGCAGTATTTT | TRBD2 | NA | TRBJ2-3 | TRBV9
CASSQVGANTEAFF | TGTGCCAGCAGCCAAGTTGGGGCGAACACTGAAGCTTTCTTT | NA | once | TRBJ1-1 | TRBV3-1/TRBV3-2
CASSRASGETQYF | TGTGCCAGCTCCCGCGCGAGCGGAGAGACCCAGTACTTC | NA | NA | TRBJ2-5 | TRBV18